Reported below is one T cell receptor beta chain. Its antigen is not known. Treatment indicated: oral pan-JAK inhibitor, 5-10 mg twice daily. Sorted out of PBMCs were CD4+ T cells and CD8+ T cells. This CDR3 comprises 15 residues. Germline V gene data show CDR1 as SGHTA and CDR2 as FQGTGA. V was clipped by 6 bases and J by 0 bases; unmatched bases: 5. This record comes from a study of CD8+ T cells in alopecia areata. Study results and caveats: The study found higher clonality in lesional than normal scalp, especially in alopecia totalis/universalis.

Isolated RNA was reverse transcribed into cDNA used as the sequencing template. Sequencing was performed with immunoSEQ multiplex PCR; in TCRdb, only in-frame clones are kept and a portion is missing. This table has a few hundred thousand clones, more than 30% appearing once. This TCR was sampled from a human donor with alopecia areata. Sequenced material: CD4+ T cells sorted from blood, taken at week 34, from a patient treated with tofacitinib. The chain combines TRBV7-3 with TRBJ1-1; 9 bases line up with TRBD1. DNA for the CDR3: TGTGCCAGCAGACGCGACAGGGGGATGAACACTGAAGCTTTCTTT. Its protein product is CASRRDRGMNTEAFF.